The subject of this entry is one T cell receptor beta chain. The data were taken from a study of beta chain features in type 1 diabetes. Expressed TCRB transcripts were sequenced because the isolated RNA had all been reverse transcribed beforehand. The method was immunoSEQ multiplex PCR; TCRdb's version includes in-frame clones alone and lacks a portion of them. This table holds a few hundred thousand clones, roughly 15% found once. The V gene's germline CDR1 is SEHNR and CDR2 FQNEAQ (reference sequence). The V end was cut by 2 bases, the J end by 5 bases, with 12 bases between. The CDR3 runs to 14 residues.

The sequenced sample was naive CD4+ T cells from blood. The chain is built from TRBV7-9 and TRBJ1-1, with D unresolved. The TCR originated in a woman between 18 and 29 years old in good health. CDR3 DNA sequence: TGTGCCAGCAGCTTACATTTTGGGCGAACTGAAGCTTTCTTT. It translates to CASSLHFGRTEAFF.